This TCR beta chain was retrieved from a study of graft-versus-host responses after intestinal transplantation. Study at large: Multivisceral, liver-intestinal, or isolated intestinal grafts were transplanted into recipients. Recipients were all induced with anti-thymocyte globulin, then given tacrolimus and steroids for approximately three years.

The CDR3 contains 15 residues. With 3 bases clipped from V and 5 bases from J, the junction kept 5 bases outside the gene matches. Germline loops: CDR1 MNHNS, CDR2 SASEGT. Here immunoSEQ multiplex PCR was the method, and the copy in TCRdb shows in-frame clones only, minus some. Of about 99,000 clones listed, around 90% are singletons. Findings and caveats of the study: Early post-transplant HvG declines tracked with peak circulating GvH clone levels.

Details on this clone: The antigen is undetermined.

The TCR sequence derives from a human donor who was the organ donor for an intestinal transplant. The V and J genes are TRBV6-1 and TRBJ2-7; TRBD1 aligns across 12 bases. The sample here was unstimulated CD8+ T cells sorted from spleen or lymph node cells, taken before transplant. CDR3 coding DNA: TGTGCCAGCAGTGACGGGGGACAGGGGGCAGACGAGCAGTACTTC. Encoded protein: CASSDGGQGADEQYF.